Below, 25 T cell receptor beta chains from the same sample are listed, as sequenced in a study of cytomegalovirus exposure and HLA in healthy donors. The PCR had 60 Vbeta and 13 Jbeta primers. The data were produced by immunoSEQ multiplex PCR, yet TCRdb's version contains in-frame clones alone and is incomplete. The table has hundreds of thousands of clones, 82% seen once. The sequenced material came from PBMCs. These receptors were taken from a man in his forties or fifties in good health and CMV-seropositive.

This clone has only a few counts. V is TRBV9 and J is TRBJ2-2, with 7 nucleotides matching TRBD2. This CDR3 is 17 amino acids long. The V gene's germline CDR1 is SGDLS and CDR2 YYNGEE. The V gene end was trimmed by 4 bases and the J gene end by 7 bases; junction bases not matched to a gene: 16. Here the CDR3 DNA reads TGTGCCAGCAGCCAGGAGGGAGGGCCGGAATTGGGCGGGGAGCTGTTTTTT. Amino acid sequence: CASSQEGGPELGGELFF.

The rearrangement uses TRBV21-1 and TRBJ2-7; the table's D call, TRBD2, was not checked against the DNA. TRBV21-1 is deemed a pseudogene. This CDR3 contains 16 residues. CDR3 coding DNA: TGTGCCAGCATCTTACCTTTGGGACTAGCGGGAGGCGAGCAGTACGTC. It specifies CASILPLGLAGGEQYV.

This rearrangement joins TRBV29-1 to TRBJ1-2; 10 bases are a match to TRBD1. The CDR3 sequence is 12 residues long. V lost 4 bases and J lost 10; bases outside the gene matches: 6. CDR1 SQVTM and CDR2 ANQGSEA come from the germline V gene. CDR3 nucleotide sequence: TGCAGCGTTGGACAGGGGGCGCAGCACTACACCTTC. Translation: CSVGQGAQHYTF.

The V gene is TRBV15, the J gene TRBJ2-3; no clear D. Per the germline V gene, CDR1 is LNHNV and CDR2 is YYDKDF (reference sequence). The CDR3 covers 14 residues. V gave up 7 bases and J gave up 0 bases, with 11 bases separating them. CDR3 sequence (DNA): TGTGCCACCAAGGCCCTGGAGAGCACAGATACGCAGTATTTT. As protein: CATKALESTDTQYF.

Notes on this clone: The junction shows a germline mismatch at one end, possibly a read error. This chain uses TRBV11-1 with TRBJ2-3; D not certain. The germline CDR1 and CDR2 sequences are SGHAT and FQDESV (reference sequence). The CDR3 spans 15 residues. The CDR3 spells CVSSLESANTDTQYF. The CDR3 bases are TGTGTCAGCAGCTTAGAAAGCGCGAACACAGATACGCAGTATTTT.

The J gene is TRBJ2-5, the V gene TRBV10-2; 10 nucleotides agree with TRBD2. V shed 6 bases, J shed 5 bases, and the junction held 9 bases outside the gene matches. The germline CDR1 and CDR2 sequences are WSHSY and SAAADI. The CDR3 runs 15 residues. CDR3 in amino acids: CASSATGTSAETQYF. The CDR3 nucleotides are TGCGCCAGCAGCGCTACCGGGACTAGCGCGGAGACCCAGTACTTC.

The rearrangement joins TRBV7-8 to TRBJ2-1; tentative D call: TRBD2 (6 bases). V gave up 4 bases and J gave up 0 bases, with 13 bases separating them. CDR1 and CDR2 from the germline V gene are SGHVS and FQNEAQ. The CDR3 spans 16 residues. CDR3 in amino acids: CASSSKRASSYNEQFF. The CDR3 region has the DNA TGTGCCAGCAGCTCAAAGCGGGCGAGCTCCTACAATGAGCAGTTCTTC.

V is TRBV19 and J is TRBJ1-1, with D perhaps matching TRBD1 (5 bases). V was cut by 3 bases and J by 1 base, with 12 bases left in between. The V gene's germline CDR1 is LNHDA and CDR2 SQIVND (reference sequence). The CDR3 contains 15 residues. The CDR3 coding sequence is TGTGCCAGTAGTATCCGGACACCAGGGAACACTGAAGCTTTCTTT. Encoded protein: CASSIRTPGNTEAFF.

The chain joins TRBV10-1 to TRBJ2-2; D unclear. This CDR3 spans 14 amino acids. CDR1 is WNHNN, CDR2 SYGVQD, per germline (reference sequence). Deletions cut 4 bases from V and 1 base from J, with 7 bases between. CDR3 protein: CASSVSVNTGELFF. CDR3 bases: TGCGCCAGCAGTGTATCAGTGAACACCGGGGAGCTGTTTTTT.

The rearrangement joins TRBV7-9 to TRBJ2-4; D is unresolved. V gave up 5 bases and J gave up 0 bases, with 11 bases separating them. The CDR3 has 15 residues. Germline values: CDR1 SEHNR, CDR2 FQNEAQ (reference sequence). The CDR3 region is CASSHTGLAKNIQYF. In DNA, the CDR3 is TGTGCCAGCAGCCACACCGGGTTAGCCAAAAACATTCAGTACTTC.

This chain links TRBV7-2 with TRBJ2-7, with 7 nucleotides matching TRBD1. J lost 3 bases, V lost 5 bases, and 16 bases had no gene match. The CDR3 runs to 17 residues. Germline V CDR1 and CDR2: SGHTA, FQGNSA. CDR3 loop: CASSPPARGPRDYEQYF. The CDR3 region has the DNA TGTGCCAGCAGCCCCCCGGCTAGGGGGCCCCGGGACTACGAGCAGTACTTC.

V and J are TRBV6-5 and TRBJ1-5; the match to TRBD1 covers 7 bases. CDR3 length: 14 amino acids. Germline V gene lookup returns CDR1 MNHEY and CDR2 SVGAGI. J lost 7 bases, V lost 5 bases, and 8 bases had no gene match. The CDR3 nucleotides are TGTGCCAGCAGTGAAATAGGGGGCGGGCAGCCCCAGCATTTT. Its translation: CASSEIGGGQPQHF.

This clone has a handful of counts. The chain couples TRBV7-8 to TRBJ1-2; D remains ambiguous. The CDR3 sequence is 12 residues long. V lost 0 bases, J lost 8 bases, and 7 bases lay in between. Looked up from germline, CDR1 is SGHVS and CDR2 is FQNEAQ. The CDR3 bases are TGTGCCAGCAGCTTAGCCCCGGGGGGCTACACCTTC. Its translation is CASSLAPGGYTF.

The CDR3 region has the DNA TGTGCCAGTAGTAAATATGGGGCCAACGTCCTGACTTTC. Translating gives CASSKYGANVLTF. V and J are TRBV19 and TRBJ2-6; D gene ambiguous. Germline CDR1 and CDR2: LNHDA and SQIVND (reference sequence). The CDR3 spans 13 residues. The germline V and J ends were trimmed by 4 bases and 3 bases, with 4 bases remaining between them.

The chain joins TRBV29-1 to TRBJ1-4, with D hard to call. V gave up 5 bases and J gave up 7 bases, with 11 bases separating them. The CDR3 runs to 12 residues. Germline V gives CDR1 SQVTM, CDR2 ANQGSEA. The CDR3 region is CSVRLAGEKLFF. The CDR3, as DNA: TGCAGCGTTAGATTGGCGGGTGAAAAACTGTTTTTT. The full variable domain, rest sourced from reference TRBV29-1 and TRBJ1-4, is SAVISQKPSRDICQRGTSLTIQCQVDSQVTMMFWYRQQPGQSLTLIATANQGSEATYESGFVIDKFPISRPNLTFSTLTVSNMSPEDSSIYLCSVRLAGEKLFFGSGTQLSVL.

The chain is built from TRBV13 and TRBJ2-5; possibly TRBD1 for D (5 bases). The germline CDR1 and CDR2 sequences are PRHDT and FYEKMQ (reference sequence). The V end lost 1 base, the J end lost 2 bases, and 5 bases lay between the germline ends. This CDR3 region has 13 residues. CDR3 in amino acids: CASSLEGQETQYF. Written as DNA, the CDR3 is TGTGCCAGCAGCTTAGAGGGGCAAGAGACCCAGTACTTC.

The rearrangement links TRBV29-1 to TRBJ2-7, with D perhaps matching TRBD1 (6 bases). The V gene lost 1 base and the J gene lost 1 base, with 11 bases spanning the gap. The germline CDR1 and CDR2 sequences are SQVTM and ANQGSEA. This CDR3 region has 14 residues. The CDR3 coding sequence is TGCAGCGTTGAAGTGATAGGGGGATCCTACGAGCAGTACTTC. Translated: CSVEVIGGSYEQYF.

V gene TRBV30 combines with J gene TRBJ2-5, with D possibly matching TRBD2 (6 bases). CDR1 is GTSNPN and CDR2 is SVGIG in the germline V gene (reference sequence). The CDR3 runs 14 residues. V dropped 0 bases and J dropped 6 bases, with 14 bases sitting between them. CDR3 loop: CAWSVEGSGKTQYF. The CDR3 region has the DNA TGTGCCTGGAGTGTGGAGGGGAGTGGAAAGACCCAGTACTTC.

The V and J genes are TRBV5-1 and TRBJ2-7; TRBD2 might be the D (6 bases). The V gene lost 1 base and the J gene lost 2 bases, with 10 bases spanning the gap. The germline CDR1 and CDR2 sequences are SGHRS and YFSETQ. The CDR3 has 14 residues. The CDR3 loop reads CASSLWGRTYEQYF. The CDR3 DNA is TGCGCCAGCAGCTTGTGGGGGAGGACCTACGAGCAGTACTTC.

This clone has a handful of counts. The rearrangement links TRBV19 to TRBJ2-1; 7 positions agree with TRBD2. The V segment lost 6 bases and the J segment 8 bases; nucleotides outside the gene matches: 10. CDR1 and CDR2 from the germline V gene are LNHDA and SQIVND (reference sequence). CDR3 length: 14 amino acids. CDR3 loop: CASRLGGSLDEQFF. As DNA, the CDR3 is TGTGCCAGTAGGTTGGGCGGGAGTTTAGATGAGCAGTTCTTC.

This sequence joins TRBV5-1 and TRBJ2-5; possible D gene TRBD1, 7 bases. The V gene lost 1 base and the J gene lost 4 bases, with 11 bases spanning the gap. CDR3 size: 14 residues. Germline values: CDR1 SGHRS, CDR2 YFSETQ. CDR3 bases: TGCGCCAGCAGCTTGTTCCAGGGGGGAGAGACCCAGTACTTC. It yields the protein CASSLFQGGETQYF.

The chain employs TRBV29-1 and TRBJ2-5, with TRBD1 matching over 9 bases. After removal of 5 bases from V and 4 bases from J, the junction contained 2 bases not matched to a gene. The CDR3 contains 12 residues. In germline, CDR1 is SQVTM, CDR2 ANQGSEA. The CDR3 region is CSVPQGAETQYF. Here the CDR3 DNA reads TGCAGCGTTCCACAGGGGGCAGAGACCCAGTACTTC.

The chain uses TRBV2 and TRBJ2-5, with TRBD1 matching over 9 bases. V lost 6 bases to trimming and J lost 2 bases; unmatched junction nucleotides: 7. CDR1 is SNHLY and CDR2 is FYNNEI in the germline V gene. CDR3 length: 15 residues. DNA for the CDR3: TGTGCCAGCAGCGCCGGGACAGGGAAGCAAGAGACCCAGTACTTC. Its translation: CASSAGTGKQETQYF.

The gene calls are TRBV7-3 and TRBJ2-2, with D possibly matching TRBD2 (6 bases). Germline V CDR1 and CDR2: SGHTA, FQGTGA. This CDR3 has 15 residues. Trimming took off 3 bases at V and 4 bases at J, with 12 bases between the two ends. The CDR3 sequence is CASSLGTPSTGELFF. In DNA form, the CDR3 reads TGTGCCAGCAGCTTGGGGACTCCAAGCACCGGGGAGCTGTTTTTT.

This clone was picked up a small number of times. The rearrangement links TRBV7-7 to TRBJ2-7; 7 nucleotides line up with TRBD1. CDR1 SSHAT and CDR2 FNYEAQ come from the germline V gene (reference sequence). The trim removed 2 bases at V and 2 bases at J, leaving 9 bases unmatched. There are 16 residues in the CDR3. The CDR3 loop is CASSLTGDRLTYEQYV. CDR3 nucleotide sequence: TGTGCCAGCAGCTTAACCGGGGACAGACTTACCTACGAGCAGTACGTC.